The source of this T cell receptor (beta chain) is a study of blood T cell repertoires in COVID-19. Study-wide background: Spain, Italy and the United States supplied samples that represented acute and convalescent COVID-19. Sample material is recorded as cDNA or gDNA derived from T cells, B-cell-depleted T cells, or PBMCs.

Original processing notes: Estimation of nucleated cell counts relied on the amplification of reference gene primers. Only in-frame clones appear in the TCRdb table, and some are missing; sequencing was by immunoSEQ multiplex PCR. V, J and clone size are taken as reported in that table, and D and trimming were inferred from the DNA itself. The sample carries about 210,000 clones, approximately 89% recorded once. This clone came up once. CDR3 length: 14 residues. CDR1 is SGDLS, CDR2 YYNGEE, per germline. V trimming: 4 bases; J trimming: 6 bases; junction bases outside the gene matches: 8. The clonotype originates from a middle-aged woman with acute or convalescent COVID-19. This chain connects TRBV9 to TRBJ1-1; TRBD1 agrees at 8 bases. Sequenced: peripheral blood. The CDR3 loop reads CASSPTRTGPEAFF. In DNA, the CDR3 is TGTGCCAGCAGCCCAACAAGGACAGGGCCTGAAGCTTTCTTT.